The 26 T cell receptor beta chains below all came from one sample that was sequenced in a study of cytomegalovirus exposure and HLA in healthy donors. The PCR employed 60 Vbeta primers together with 13 Jbeta primers. Assay used: immunoSEQ multiplex PCR; TCRdb lists only in-frame clones, some missing. The repertoire holds some 120,000 clones, with around three quarters as singletons. Sequencing was performed on PBMCs. The receptors shown here come from a human donor in good health.

This chain joins TRBV4-2 and TRBJ2-7; 12 positions match TRBD1. This CDR3 has 17 residues. Trimming took 1 base from V and 6 from J; bases not matched to a gene: 10. The germline CDR1 and CDR2 sequences are LGHNA and YNFKEQ. The CDR3 region has the DNA TGTGCCAGCAGCCAAGCCACCGGGACAGGGGGCCCTCGCGAGCAGTACTTC. The encoded protein is CASSQATGTGGPREQYF.

This chain uses TRBV7-3 with TRBJ2-2; the D is unclear. CDR1 is SGHTA, CDR2 FQGTGA, per germline. Trimming stripped 1 base from V and 0 bases from J, with 9 bases between. The CDR3 sequence is 16 residues long. CDR3 bases: TGTGCCAGCAGCTTAAGTCTACTCCCGAACACCGGGGAGCTGTTTTTT. This encodes CASSLSLLPNTGELFF.

This clone was seen a few times. V and J are TRBV19 and TRBJ2-5; D is perhaps TRBD2 (6 bases). Trimming cost V 5 bases and J 1 base, with 11 bases left between them. CDR1 and CDR2 from the germline V gene are LNHDA and SQIVND (reference sequence). The CDR3 extends over 14 amino acids. The CDR3: CASSALAFQETQYF. CDR3 sequence (DNA): TGTGCCAGTAGTGCGCTAGCGTTCCAAGAGACCCAGTACTTC.

The J gene is TRBJ2-3, the V gene TRBV21-1; the table's TRBD1 call for D was not verified on the DNA. TRBV21-1 corresponds to a pseudogene. This CDR3 is built from 16 residues. CDR3 region: CASSPRGQGSGDTQYF. The CDR3 region has the DNA TGTGCCAGCAGCCCCCGGGGACAGGGGTCAGGGGATACGCAGTATTTT.

The V gene is TRBV28, the J gene TRBJ1-1; tentative D call: TRBD1 (5 bases). The CDR3 totals 13 residues. CDR1 is MDHEN and CDR2 is SYDVKM in the germline V gene. V dropped 7 bases and J dropped 10 bases, with 19 bases sitting between them. The CDR3 reads CASNLDSRRTAFF. In nucleotides, the CDR3 is TGTGCCAGCAACCTAGACAGTAGAAGGACAGCTTTCTTT.

This chain joins TRBV6-6 and TRBJ1-5; 9 nucleotides agree with TRBD1. V shed 5 bases and J 6 bases; nucleotides not matched to a gene: 11. The CDR3 runs 16 residues. CDR1 and CDR2 from the germline V gene are MNHNY and SVGAGI (reference sequence). The CDR3 DNA is TGTGCCAGCAGTAAAGTTTCTGGACAGGGGCCTCAGCCCCAGCATTTT. Its protein is CASSKVSGQGPQPQHF.

V is TRBV11-3 and J is TRBJ2-1; 9 bases line up with TRBD1. J gave up 2 bases and V 0 bases, and 2 bases lay outside the gene matches. The CDR3 spans 16 residues. From germline, CDR1 is SGHNT and CDR2 YENEEA. The CDR3 region is CASSLEGTGTYNEQFF. In DNA form, the CDR3 reads TGTGCCAGCAGCTTAGAAGGGACAGGGACCTACAATGAGCAGTTCTTC.

In nucleotides, the CDR3 is TGTGCCAGCAGCTCAGCCGGGACACACACTGTCTATGGCTACACCTTC. Amino acids: CASSSAGTHTVYGYTF. The V gene is TRBV7-9, the J gene TRBJ1-2, with a possible D match to TRBD1 (6 bases). The CDR3 has 16 residues. CDR1 is SEHNR, CDR2 FQNEAQ, per germline (reference sequence). The germline V and J ends were trimmed by 4 bases and 4 bases, with 19 bases remaining between them.

This chain joins TRBV9 and TRBJ2-1, with 7 bases lining up with TRBD2. Germline lookup yields CDR1 SGDLS and CDR2 YYNGEE. V shed 1 base and J 10 bases; nucleotides not matched to a gene: 17. The CDR3 contains 17 residues. CDR3 sequence reads: CASSVFEGGSSLREQFF. DNA of the CDR3: TGTGCCAGCAGCGTATTCGAGGGCGGGAGTAGTCTCAGGGAGCAGTTCTTC.

The chain uses TRBV4-2 and TRBJ2-5; 10 nucleotides match TRBD1. The better agreement between TRBJ2-7 and the DNA end casts doubt on the J call. Germline-derived CDR1 and CDR2 are LGHNA and YNFKEQ. This CDR3 comprises 14 residues. Here the CDR3 reads CASSPDRGEYEQYF. Here the CDR3 DNA reads TGTGCCAGCAGCCCGGACAGGGGGGAATACGAGCAGTACTTC.

This clone was observed a handful of times. V and J are TRBV30 and TRBJ2-5; no reliable D call. V was shortened by 0 bases and J by 5 bases, with 13 bases between the two germline ends. The CDR3 is 14 residues long. Germline assignment: CDR1 GTSNPN and CDR2 SVGIG (reference sequence). In DNA, the CDR3 is TGTGCCTGGAGTGTGGGTAGCCCCCGGGAGACCCAGTACTTC. This gives the protein CAWSVGSPRETQYF.

V usage is TRBV28 and J usage is TRBJ1-2; weak D call: TRBD1 (6 bases). The CDR3 covers 15 residues. Germline CDR1 and CDR2: MDHEN and SYDVKM. Trimming removed 3 bases at V and 4 bases at J, with 15 bases between. The CDR3 protein is CASSLRGAGVYGYTF. The CDR3 nucleotides are TGTGCCAGCAGTTTGCGGGGGGCGGGTGTCTATGGCTACACCTTC.

The chain combines TRBV5-1 with TRBJ1-3; 7 nucleotides agree with TRBD1. The germline V gene has CDR1 SGHRS and CDR2 YFSETQ. V gave up 0 bases and J gave up 0 bases; unmatched junction bases: 3. This CDR3 spans 16 amino acids. This CDR3 reads CASSLGQGYSGNTIYF. The CDR3 DNA reads TGCGCCAGCAGCTTGGGACAGGGTTACTCTGGAAACACCATATATTTT.

This sequence joins TRBV2 and TRBJ2-1, with 9 bases matching TRBD2. Germline V gives CDR1 SNHLY, CDR2 FYNNEI. Trimming at V came to 6 bases and at J to 1 base, leaving 7 bases not matched to a gene. This CDR3 spans 16 amino acids. CDR3 residues: CASRGISGRSYNEQFF. The CDR3 DNA is TGTGCCAGCAGGGGGATTAGCGGGAGATCCTACAATGAGCAGTTCTTC.

The chain carries TRBV6-5 and TRBJ1-5, with TRBD1 as a possible D gene (5 bases). Trimming pared 6 bases from V and 2 bases from J, leaving 14 bases between. Germline CDR1 is MNHEY and CDR2 is SVGAGI. The CDR3 is 15 amino acids. The CDR3 region is CASRLLRGGNQPQHF. CDR3 nucleotide sequence: TGTGCCAGCAGACTCCTGCGGGGGGGCAATCAGCCCCAGCATTTT.

This clone occurred a few times. V gene TRBV28 combines with J gene TRBJ1-5; TRBD1 is a possible D gene (6 bases). The germline V gene encodes CDR1 MDHEN and CDR2 SYDVKM. The V and J ends lost 6 bases and 0 bases respectively, with 15 bases between them. The CDR3 length is 16 residues. This chain's CDR3 is CASRPGQLYSNQPQHF. CDR3 nucleotides: TGTGCCAGCAGGCCTGGACAGCTCTATAGCAATCAGCCCCAGCATTTT.

The V gene is TRBV5-1, the J gene TRBJ2-2; TRBD2 matches 15 bases. From germline, CDR1 is SGHRS and CDR2 YFSETQ. Trimming took 4 bases from V and 7 from J; bases not matched to a gene: 5. The CDR3 totals 16 residues. The CDR3 DNA follows: TGCGCCAGCAGCGGGACTAGCGGGAGGACCGTCGGGGAGCTGTTTTTT. It yields the protein CASSGTSGRTVGELFF.

The rearrangement links TRBV5-4 to TRBJ2-2; 11 positions match TRBD2. Germline V gives CDR1 SGHNT, CDR2 YYREEE (reference sequence). V was clipped by 4 bases and J by 4 bases; unmatched bases: 12. The CDR3 length is 18 residues. The DNA for the CDR3 is TGTGCCAGCAGCCCTGGGGCTAGCGGGAGGAGGACCACCGGGGAGCTGTTTTTT. This codes for CASSPGASGRRTTGELFF.

In its sample, this clone was seen a few times. The chain uses TRBV4-2 and TRBJ2-5, with D uncertain. V lost 3 bases, J lost 2 bases, and 13 bases lay in between. In germline, CDR1 is LGHNA, CDR2 YNFKEQ. CDR3 size: 15 residues. The chain's CDR3 is CASSQGTPDQETQYF. The CDR3, as DNA: TGTGCCAGCAGCCAGGGCACCCCGGATCAAGAGACCCAGTACTTC.

This clone appeared a few times. V gene TRBV27 combines with J gene TRBJ1-5, with D perhaps matching TRBD1 (6 bases). Per germline, CDR1 MNHEY and CDR2 SMNVEV (reference sequence). Trimming took off 5 bases at V and 9 bases at J, with 17 bases between the two ends. This CDR3 is 14 amino acids long. This CDR3 is CASSRQGPGRPQHF. The CDR3, as DNA: TGTGCCAGCAGTCGGCAGGGGCCCGGGCGGCCCCAGCATTTT.

The V and J genes are TRBV18 and TRBJ1-1; tentatively, D is TRBD1 (5 bases). Germline V CDR1 and CDR2: KGHSH, LQKENI. Trimming took 2 bases from V and 4 from J, leaving 11 bases between them. The CDR3 spans 14 residues. In DNA, the CDR3 is TGTGCCAGCTCACCAGGCCAGGGTGCCACTGAAGCTTTCTTT. Translated, it gives CASSPGQGATEAFF.

The chain is built from TRBV11-2 and TRBJ2-2; 7 bases line up with TRBD1. Germline trimming cut 5 bases from V and 6 bases from J; bases unmatched to any gene: 3. The CDR3 totals 13 residues. The germline gives CDR1 SGHAT, CDR2 FQNNGV. DNA for the CDR3: TGTGCCAGCAGCCCACAGGGGCCCGGGGAGCTGTTTTTT. Translation gives CASSPQGPGELFF.

V usage is TRBV27 and J usage is TRBJ1-3; no reliable D call. From germline, CDR1 is MNHEY and CDR2 SMNVEV (reference sequence). The CDR3 extends over 13 amino acids. V was cut by 0 bases and J by 3 bases, with 3 bases left in between. The CDR3 is CASSLSGGNTIYF. The DNA for the CDR3 is TGTGCCAGCAGTTTATCCGGTGGAAACACCATATATTTT.

This chain joins TRBV5-8 and TRBJ2-2, with D perhaps matching TRBD2 (5 bases). Per germline, CDR1 SGHTS and CDR2 YDEGEE. CDR3 length: 14 residues. V was shortened by 2 bases and J by 1 base, with 6 bases between the two germline ends. The CDR3 loop is CASSLAVNTGELFF. The CDR3 DNA reads TGTGCCAGCAGCTTAGCGGTGAACACCGGGGAGCTGTTTTTT.

The chain carries TRBV28 and TRBJ1-4; a weak D match, TRBD1 (5 bases). This CDR3 comprises 15 residues. The germline gives CDR1 MDHEN, CDR2 SYDVKM. V lost 8 bases to trimming and J lost 6 bases, with 19 bases between them. CDR3 DNA: TGTGCCAGCTCCCCGAGAAGGGGATGGGATGAAAAACTGTTTTTT. Residues: CASSPRRGWDEKLFF. The full variable domain, completed using reference TRBV28 and TRBJ1-4, is DVKVTQSSRYLVKRTGEKVFLECVQDMDHENMFWYRQDPGLGLRLIYFSYDVKMKEKGDIPEGYSVSREKKERFSLILESASTNQTSMYLCASSPRRGWDEKLFFGSGTQLSVL.

V usage is TRBV7-4 and J usage is TRBJ2-5; TRBD2 matches 15 bases. The assigned J gene may be wrong: the sequence end matches TRBJ2-7 better. There are 18 residues in the CDR3. CDR1 is SGHVT, CDR2 SQSDAQ, per germline. CDR3 nucleotide sequence: TGTGCCAGCAGCTTCCCGGGACTAGCGGGAGGCCTTTGTCACGAGCAGTACTTC. Translation gives CASSFPGLAGGLCHEQYF.